One sample yielded the 10 T cell receptor beta chains listed below, sequenced in a study of T cells in Graves' hyperthyroidism and ophthalmopathy. TCR beta CDR3 regions were amplified from RNA transcripts. The TCR CDR3 was amplified in a first-round RT-PCR using the HTBI primer set. TCRdb fed the multiplex PCR reads into MiXCR, producing one record per CDR3 protein. Of fewer than 900,000 distinct CDR3 sequences listed, around a sixth are singletons. Input material: blood. Receptors were obtained from a woman aged 45-65 years with Graves' hyperthyroidism that later progressed to Graves' ophthalmopathy.

Concerning this clonotype itself: A read error may produce the germline difference seen at one junction end. The rearrangement uses TRBV11-1 and TRBJ2-2; either TRBD1 or TRBD2 may supply D (5 bases each). This CDR3 has 16 residues. Per germline, CDR1 SGHAT and CDR2 FQDESV (reference sequence). The CDR3 is CASSSPLTENTGELVF. The CDR3 region has the DNA TGTGCCAGCAGCTCTCCCCTGACAGAGAACACCGGGGAGCTGGTTTTT.

This clonotype was observed a handful of times. The chain employs TRBV9 and TRBJ1-5; D remains ambiguous. The V end was cut by 0 bases, the J end by 3 bases, with 10 bases between. This CDR3 spans 15 amino acids. CDR1 and CDR2 from the germline V gene are SGDLS and YYNGEE. The CDR3 DNA follows: TGTGCCAGCAGCGTAGCTGGCGGAACCAATCAGCCCCAGCATTTT. Translation gives CASSVAGGTNQPQHF.

The chain couples TRBV4-1 to TRBJ2-2; the D gene is possibly TRBD1 (5 bases). Germline V gene data show CDR1 as MGHRA and CDR2 as YSYEKL. V lost 1 base and J 13 bases, leaving 13 bases between the germline ends. The CDR3 length is 13 residues. CDR3 amino acids: CASSQGKATGLFF. CDR3 coding DNA: TGCGCCAGCAGCCAAGGGAAGGCCACAGGGCTGTTTTTT.

This clonotype was observed many times. The CDR3: CASSEALAGDNTGELFF. Written as DNA, the CDR3 is TGTGCCAGCAGTGAAGCCCTAGCGGGGGACAACACCGGGGAGCTGTTTTTT. The J gene is TRBJ2-2, the V gene TRBV2; TRBD2 matches 10 bases. Germline loops: CDR1 SNHLY, CDR2 FYNNEI. V trimming: 0 bases; J trimming: 2 bases; junction bases outside the gene matches: 3. The CDR3 has 17 amino acids.

This clonotype has ten or more counts. The chain joins TRBV3-1 to TRBJ1-2, with D tentatively TRBD1 (5 bases). V lost 8 bases and J 3 bases, leaving 13 bases between the germline ends. The CDR3 length is 13 residues. The germline V gene encodes CDR1 LGHDT and CDR2 YNNKEL (reference sequence). The CDR3 sequence: CASSPWGDYGYTF. CDR3 nucleotides: TGTGCCAGCTCCCCTTGGGGGGACTATGGCTACACCTTC.

This clonotype was seen repeatedly, ten times or more. This rearrangement joins TRBV20-1 to TRBJ1-6; the match to TRBD1 covers 9 bases. The germline gives CDR1 DFQATT, CDR2 SNEGSKA (reference sequence). The CDR3 has 14 residues. CDR3 sequence reads: CRADRGQGNSPLHF. Written as DNA, the CDR3 is TGCAGGGCGGACAGGGGACAGGGAAATTCACCCCTCCACTTT.

J is TRBJ1-4 and V is TRBV6-5; weak D call: TRBD1 (6 bases). Germline lookup yields CDR1 MNHEY and CDR2 SVGAGI. The V and J ends lost 0 bases and 4 bases respectively, with 18 bases between them. The CDR3 consists of 18 residues. The CDR3: CASSYSTGRGSGNEKLFF. The CDR3 DNA is TGTGCCAGCAGTTACTCGACGGGCAGGGGAAGTGGTAATGAAAAACTGTTTTTT.

The chain couples TRBV10-3 to TRBJ2-5, with 8 positions matching TRBD1. The germline CDR1 and CDR2 sequences are ENHRY and SYGVKD. The CDR3 is made up of 15 amino acids. Trimming took 4 bases from V and 1 from J; bases not matched to a gene: 5. The chain's CDR3 is CAISVRQGPQETQYF. The CDR3 nucleotides read TGTGCCATCAGTGTGAGACAGGGGCCCCAAGAGACCCAGTACTTC.

In its sample, this clonotype was seen many times. The chain links TRBV2 to TRBJ2-2, with D uncertain. Germline CDR1 and CDR2: SNHLY and FYNNEI. Trimming shortened V by 1 base and J by 6 bases, and 9 bases separated the two germline ends. This CDR3 region has 14 residues. CDR3 coding DNA: TGTGCCAGCAGTGAAGAGTGGGTCGCCGGGGAGCTGTTTTTT. This sequence encodes CASSEEWVAGELFF.

This chain connects TRBV30 to TRBJ1-2; D remains unclear. Germline CDR1 and CDR2: GTSNPN and SVGIG (reference sequence). With 4 bases removed from V and 0 bases from J, the gap between germline ends came to 12 bases. The CDR3 totals 14 residues. Here the CDR3 DNA reads TGTGCCTGGAATCCGGGCCCCACTAACTATGGCTACACCTTC. Protein product: CAWNPGPTNYGYTF. The full variable domain, with the rest looked up from reference TRBV30 and TRBJ1-2, is SQTIHQWPATLVQPVGSPLSLECTVEGTSNPNLYWYRQAAGRGLQLLFYSVGIGQISSEVPQNLSASRPQDRQFILSSKKLLLSDSGFYLCAWNPGPTNYGYTFGSGTRLTVV.